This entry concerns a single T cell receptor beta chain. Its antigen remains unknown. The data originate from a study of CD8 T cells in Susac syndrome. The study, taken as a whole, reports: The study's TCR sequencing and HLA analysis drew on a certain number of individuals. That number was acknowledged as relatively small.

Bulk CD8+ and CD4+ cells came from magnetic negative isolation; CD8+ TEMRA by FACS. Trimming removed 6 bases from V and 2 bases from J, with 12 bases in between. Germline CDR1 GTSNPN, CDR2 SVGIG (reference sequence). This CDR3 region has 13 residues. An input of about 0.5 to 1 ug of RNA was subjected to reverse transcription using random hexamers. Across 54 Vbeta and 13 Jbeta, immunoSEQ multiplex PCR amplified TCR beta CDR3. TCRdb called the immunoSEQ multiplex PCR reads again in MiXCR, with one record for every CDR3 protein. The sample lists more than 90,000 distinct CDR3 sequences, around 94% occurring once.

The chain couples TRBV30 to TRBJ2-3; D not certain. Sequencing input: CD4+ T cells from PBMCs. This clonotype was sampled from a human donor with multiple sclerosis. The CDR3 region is CACRKGFTDTQYF. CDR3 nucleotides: TGTGCCTGTCGCAAGGGATTCACAGATACGCAGTATTTT.